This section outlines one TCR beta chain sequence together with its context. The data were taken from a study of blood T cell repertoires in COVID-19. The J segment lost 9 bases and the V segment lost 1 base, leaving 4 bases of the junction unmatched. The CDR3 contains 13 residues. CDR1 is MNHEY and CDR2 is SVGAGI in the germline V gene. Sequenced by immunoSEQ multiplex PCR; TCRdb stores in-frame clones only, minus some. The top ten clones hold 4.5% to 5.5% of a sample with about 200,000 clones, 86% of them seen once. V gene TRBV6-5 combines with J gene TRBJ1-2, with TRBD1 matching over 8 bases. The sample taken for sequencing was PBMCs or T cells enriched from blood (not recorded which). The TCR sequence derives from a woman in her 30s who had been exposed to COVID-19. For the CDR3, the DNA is TGTGCCAGCAGTTACTACGGACAGGGACGCTACACCTTC. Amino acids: CASSYYGQGRYTF.